Listed below are T cell receptor beta chains from one sample, sequenced in a study of neurological immune-mediated disorders. TCRdb called the 5' RACE reads again in MiXCR, with one record for every CDR3 protein. The data show 110,000 or so distinct CDR3 sequences, about 3.2% seen once. Sample: PBMCs. The origin of the receptors is a woman aged 30 to 39 with multiple sclerosis. Both conserved end residues are part of each CDR3. A D gene is named only where the DNA matches it firmly. For some rows the clone size is stated as once, few or many, or as a class when expanded; others skip it.

v_gene	abundance	d_gene	j_gene	CDR3nt	CDR3aa
TRBV7-9	many	TRBD1	TRBJ2-3	TGTGCCAGCAGCTCGATGTGGACAGGCATTAGCACAGATACGCAGTATTTT	CASSSMWTGISTDTQYF
TRBV6-2/TRBV6-3	few	-	TRBJ2-1	TGTGCCAGCAGTTATATAGGGGACAATGAGCAGTTCTTC	CASSYIGDNEQFF
TRBV20-1	many	TRBD2	TRBJ2-5	TGCAGTGCTAGACTAGCGGGGGGGCTACAAGAGACCCAGTACTTC	CSARLAGGLQETQYF
TRBV20-1	many	TRBD2	TRBJ2-7	TGCAGTGCTAAAACCCCCTGGGGGGGAGCAGCTTACGAGCAGTACTTC	CSAKTPWGGAAYEQYF
TRBV4-1	-	-	TRBJ1-1	TGCACCAGCAGCCAAGTTCTGAACACTGAAGCTTTCTTT	CTSSQVLNTEAFF
TRBV29-1	many	-	TRBJ1-1	TGCAGCGTTGAATTTATAGGGCAGGCGAACACTGAAGCTTTCTTT	CSVEFIGQANTEAFF
TRBV7-7	many	TRBD1	TRBJ2-1	TGTGCCAGCAGCTTAGGGGACAGCCCCATGGAGCAGTTCTTC	CASSLGDSPMEQFF
TRBV7-2	many	-	TRBJ1-3	TGTGCCAGCCAGCTCGGGGGGGTAAACACCATATATTTT	CASQLGGVNTIYF
TRBV10-3	many	TRBD2	TRBJ2-2	TGTGCCATCAGTGAGGCTAGCGGGATTCCCGGGGAGCTGTTTTTT	CAISEASGIPGELFF
TRBV7-9	many	-	TRBJ1-6	TGTGCCAGCAGCCCCCAATCAAGGGGGTTTAATTCACCCCTCCACTTT	CASSPQSRGFNSPLHF
TRBV4-3	many	-	TRBJ1-1	TGCGCCAGCAGCCAAGATCGGGAGGGGCTGGTGGAAGCTTTCTTT	CASSQDREGLVEAFF
TRBV6-6	many	TRBD1	TRBJ2-7	TGTGCCAGCAAGAGGGATGGGGACAGCCTCTACGAGCAGTACTTC	CASKRDGDSLYEQYF
TRBV19	-	-	TRBJ1-4	TGTGCCAGTAGTATGAGGAATGAAAAACTGTTTTTT	CASSMRNEKLFF
TRBV7-2	many	-	TRBJ1-6	TGTGCCAGCACCGAAGCACCTCTGAGCTCCTATAATTCACCCCTCCACTTT	CASTEAPLSSYNSPLHF
TRBV7-2	-	-	TRBJ1-3	TGTGCCAGCAGCTTAGAACCCAAAAACACCATATATTTT	CASSLEPKNTIYF
TRBV5-1	many	TRBD1	TRBJ2-3	TGCGCCAGCAGCACAACCGGGACAGGGACAGATACGCAGTATTTT	CASSTTGTGTDTQYF
TRBV5-4	many	TRBD1	TRBJ1-2	TGTGCCAGCAGCATAGCAGGGGGTTCGAACTATGGCTACACCTTC	CASSIAGGSNYGYTF
TRBV20-1	many	TRBD2	TRBJ2-7	TGCAGTGCTAGAGTCGCGGGGGACTTCTACGAGCAGTACTTC	CSARVAGDFYEQYF
TRBV20-1	many	-	TRBJ1-2	TGCAGTGCAGAAGGAAGCGGAGGCTACACCTTC	CSAEGSGGYTF
TRBV6-6	many	-	TRBJ1-1	TGTGCCAGCAGAACGACGGAACTCTCTGAAGCTTTCTTT	CASRTTELSEAFF
TRBV12-3/TRBV12-4	many	-	TRBJ2-1	TGTGCCAGCAGTCCCGTGGGGCCGATCTCCTACAATGAGCAGTTCTTC	CASSPVGPISYNEQFF
TRBV5-1	many	-	TRBJ2-1	TGCGCCAGCAGCTTGTTCGACAGTTACAATGAGCAGTTCTTC	CASSLFDSYNEQFF
TRBV5-1	many	-	TRBJ1-3	TGCGCCAGCAGCTTCGGAGATCTGGGAAACACCATATATTTT	CASSFGDLGNTIYF
TRBV21-1	-	-	TRBJ1-2	TGTGCCAGCAGCAAAGGATCTCCGGCTTATGCGGATGGCTACACCTTC	CASSKGSPAYADGYTF
TRBV4-3	many	-	TRBJ2-3	TGCGCCAGCAGCCAAGAGCTCGGGACTACAGATACGCAGTATTTT	CASSQELGTTDTQYF
TRBV29-1	many	TRBD2	TRBJ2-5	TGCAGCGTTGAATTTAGCGGGAGAGAGACCCAGTACTTC	CSVEFSGRETQYF
TRBV5-1	many	-	TRBJ2-3	TGCGCCAGCAGCCCAGGGGATACGCAGTATTTT	CASSPGDTQYF
TRBV4-1	many	TRBD1	TRBJ2-1	TGCGCCAGCAGCCAAGGTGGGGGACAGTGGGGCCACAATGAGCAGTTCTTC	CASSQGGGQWGHNEQFF
TRBV5-1	many	TRBD1	TRBJ2-7	TGCGCCAGCAGCTTGGAGGGGACAGGGGGCTACGAGCAGTACTTC	CASSLEGTGGYEQYF
TRBV12-3/TRBV12-4	many	-	TRBJ2-5	TGTGCCAGCAGCGTTTCGGGGGTGGAAGAGACCCAGTACTTC	CASSVSGVEETQYF
TRBV12-3/TRBV12-4	many	TRBD2	TRBJ2-2	TGTGCCAGCAGTTTCCTAGCGGGTGCGGTCACCGGGGAGCTGTTTTTT	CASSFLAGAVTGELFF
TRBV5-5	many	TRBD2	TRBJ2-3	TGTGCCAGCAGCTTTTTTCCTAGCGGGAGTTCTGTGGATACGCAGTATTTT	CASSFFPSGSSVDTQYF
TRBV20-1	-	-	TRBJ2-1	TGCAGTGCTAGTCGAGTCTCCAATGAGCAGTTCTTC	CSASRVSNEQFF
TRBV9	many	-	TRBJ2-1	TGTGCCAGCTCCCCGAGCTCCTACAATGAGCAGTTCTTC	CASSPSSYNEQFF
TRBV7-2	many	-	TRBJ2-3	TGTGCCAGCAGATACGAAAACAGGAAATCCACAGATACGCAGTATTTT	CASRYENRKSTDTQYF
TRBV7-2	many	-	TRBJ1-4	TGTGCCAGCAGCTTAGCGGGGGTCGGGGTTGAAAAACTGTTTTTT	CASSLAGVGVEKLFF
TRBV12-3/TRBV12-4	many	TRBD1	TRBJ2-7	TGTGCCAGCAGTACCAGGGACAGGGCAGTCGAGCAGTACTTC	CASSTRDRAVEQYF
TRBV20-1	many	-	TRBJ2-5	TGCAGTGCTAGAAGTGGATTTCTACAAGAGACCCAGTACTTC	CSARSGFLQETQYF
TRBV4-1	many	-	TRBJ2-7	TGCGCCAGCAGCCAAGACTACCTGGTGAGCTCCTACGAGCAGTACTTC	CASSQDYLVSSYEQYF
TRBV5-1	many	-	TRBJ2-3	TGCGCCAGCAGCGCCGGGACTTACACAGATACGCAGTATTTT	CASSAGTYTDTQYF
TRBV20-1	many	TRBD1	TRBJ2-5	TGCAGTGCCGGACAGGGTCAAGAGACCCAGTACTTC	CSAGQGQETQYF
TRBV20-1	many	-	TRBJ1-2	TGCAGTGCTAGAGATGCCCTCGGCCTGGGATCTGTGAGCGGCTACACCTTC	CSARDALGLGSVSGYTF
TRBV5-8	-	TRBD1	TRBJ1-2	TGTGCCAGCGGCCCCCGGTGGGGACAGGCACTCTATGGCTACACCTTC	CASGPRWGQALYGYTF
TRBV5-8	many	-	TRBJ2-2	TGTGCCAGCAGTGTGGGGGTACGCAACACCGGGGAGCTGTTTTTT	CASSVGVRNTGELFF
TRBV20-1	-	-	TRBJ1-2	TGCAGTGCTAGAAGGAGGGGAAACTATGGCTACACCTTC	CSARRRGNYGYTF
TRBV5-1	many	-	TRBJ2-7	TGCGCCAGCAGCGAAGGGGTAGGATCCTACGAGCAGTACTTC	CASSEGVGSYEQYF
TRBV9	few	-	TRBJ1-4	TGTGCCAGCAGCGTAGATGGCGTCTTCGAAAAACTGTTTTTT	CASSVDGVFEKLFF
TRBV20-1	-	-	TRBJ2-3	TGCAGTGCAACAGGGTTGGCAGATACGCAGTATTTT	CSATGLADTQYF